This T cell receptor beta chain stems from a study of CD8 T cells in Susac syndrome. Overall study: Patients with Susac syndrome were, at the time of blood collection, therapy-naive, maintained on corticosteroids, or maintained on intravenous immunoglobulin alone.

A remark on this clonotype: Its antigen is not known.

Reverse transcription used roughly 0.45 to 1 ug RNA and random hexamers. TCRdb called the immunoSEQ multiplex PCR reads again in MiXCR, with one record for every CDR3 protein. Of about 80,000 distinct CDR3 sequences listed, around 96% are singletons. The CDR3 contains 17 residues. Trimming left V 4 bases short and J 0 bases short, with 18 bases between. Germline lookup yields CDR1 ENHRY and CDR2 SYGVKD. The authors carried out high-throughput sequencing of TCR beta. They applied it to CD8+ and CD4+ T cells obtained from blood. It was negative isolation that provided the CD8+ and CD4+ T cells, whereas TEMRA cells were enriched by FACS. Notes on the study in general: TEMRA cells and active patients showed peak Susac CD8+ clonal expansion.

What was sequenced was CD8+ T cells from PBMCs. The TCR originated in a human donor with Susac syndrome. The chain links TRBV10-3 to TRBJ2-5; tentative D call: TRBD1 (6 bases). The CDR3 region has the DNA TGTGCCATCAGTGGGGGTCCGACAGGCGCGTACCAAGAGACCCAGTACTTC. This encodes CAISGGPTGAYQETQYF.